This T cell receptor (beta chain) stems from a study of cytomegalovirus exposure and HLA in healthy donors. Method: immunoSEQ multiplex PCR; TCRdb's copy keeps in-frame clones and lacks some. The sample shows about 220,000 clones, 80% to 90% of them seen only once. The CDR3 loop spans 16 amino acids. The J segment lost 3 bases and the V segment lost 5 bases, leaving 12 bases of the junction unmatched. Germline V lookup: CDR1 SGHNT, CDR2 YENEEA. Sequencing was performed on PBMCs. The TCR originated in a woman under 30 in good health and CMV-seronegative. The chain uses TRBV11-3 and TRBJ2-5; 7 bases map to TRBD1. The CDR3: CASSPGPGQRKETQYF. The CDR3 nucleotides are TGTGCCAGCAGCCCCGGACCGGGACAGAGAAAAGAGACCCAGTACTTC.